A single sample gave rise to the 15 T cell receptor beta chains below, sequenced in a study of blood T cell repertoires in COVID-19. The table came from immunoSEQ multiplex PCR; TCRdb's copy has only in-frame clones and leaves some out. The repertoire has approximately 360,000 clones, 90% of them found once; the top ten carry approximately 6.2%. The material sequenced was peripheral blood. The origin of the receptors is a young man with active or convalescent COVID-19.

Here the CDR3 reads CASSPLGARRDTQYF. CDR3 DNA: TGTGCCAGCAGCCCCCTTGGGGCCCGAAGAGATACGCAGTATTTT. V and J are TRBV3-1 (or the pseudogene TRBV3-2) and TRBJ2-3; possibly TRBD1 for D (5 bases). Germline CDR1 is LGHDT and CDR2 is YNNKEL (reference sequence). The CDR3 is 15 amino acids. The ends were cut back, 4 bases at V and 5 bases at J, with 16 bases in the middle.

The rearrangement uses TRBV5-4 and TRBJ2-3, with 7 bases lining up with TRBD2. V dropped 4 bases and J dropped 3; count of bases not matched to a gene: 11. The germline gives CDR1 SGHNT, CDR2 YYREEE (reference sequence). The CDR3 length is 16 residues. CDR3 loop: CASSAKAGPTTDTQYF. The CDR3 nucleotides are TGTGCCAGCAGCGCTAAAGCGGGACCCACTACAGATACGCAGTATTTT.

The CDR3, as DNA: TGTGCCAGCAGCCCATTGCAGGCCAATCAGCCCCAGCATTTT. Encoded protein: CASSPLQANQPQHF. V usage is TRBV28 and J usage is TRBJ1-5; D is undetermined. The CDR3 loop spans 14 amino acids. Trimming shortened V by 6 bases and J by 3 bases, and 12 bases separated the two germline ends. Germline V CDR1 and CDR2: MDHEN, SYDVKM.

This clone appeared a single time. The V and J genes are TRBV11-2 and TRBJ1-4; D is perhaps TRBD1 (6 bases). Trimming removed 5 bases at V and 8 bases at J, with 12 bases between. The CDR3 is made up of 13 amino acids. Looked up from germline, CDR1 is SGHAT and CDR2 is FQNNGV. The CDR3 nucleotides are TGTGCCAGCAGCCCTACAGGGCGGGAAAAACTGTTTTTT. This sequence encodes CASSPTGREKLFF.

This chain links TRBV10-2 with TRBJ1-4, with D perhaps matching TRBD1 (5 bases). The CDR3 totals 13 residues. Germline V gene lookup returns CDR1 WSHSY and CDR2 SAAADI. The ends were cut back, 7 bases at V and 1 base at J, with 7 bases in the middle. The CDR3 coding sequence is TGCGCCAGCACCAGGGTAACTAATGAAAAACTGTTTTTT. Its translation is CASTRVTNEKLFF.

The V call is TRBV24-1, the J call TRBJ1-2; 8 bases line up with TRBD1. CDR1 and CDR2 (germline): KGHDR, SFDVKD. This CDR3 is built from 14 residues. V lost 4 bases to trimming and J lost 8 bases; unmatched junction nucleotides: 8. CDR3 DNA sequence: TGTGCCACCAGTGACCGGACAGGGCTTGGGGGCTACACCTTC. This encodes CATSDRTGLGGYTF.

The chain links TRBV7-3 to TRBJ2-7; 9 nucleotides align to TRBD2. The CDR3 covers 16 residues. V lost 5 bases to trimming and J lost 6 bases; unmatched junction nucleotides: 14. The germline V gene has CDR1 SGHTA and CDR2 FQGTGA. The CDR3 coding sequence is TGTGCCAGCAGCCCCTACGCGGGCGGGAGGGCCTCCGAGCAGTACTTC. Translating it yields CASSPYAGGRASEQYF.

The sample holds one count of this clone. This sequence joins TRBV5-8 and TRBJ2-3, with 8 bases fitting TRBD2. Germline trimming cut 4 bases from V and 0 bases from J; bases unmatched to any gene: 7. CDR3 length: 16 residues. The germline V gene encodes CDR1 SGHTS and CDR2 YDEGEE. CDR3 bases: TGTGCCAGCAGCCCAAGGACTAGCTCTAGCACAGATACGCAGTATTTT. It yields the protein CASSPRTSSSTDTQYF. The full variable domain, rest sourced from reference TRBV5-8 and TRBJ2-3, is EAGVTQSPTHLIKTRGQQATLRCSPISGHTSVYWYQQALGLGLQFLLWYDEGEERNRGNFPPRFSGRQFPNYSSELNVNALELEDSALYLCASSPRTSSSTDTQYFGPGTRLTVL.

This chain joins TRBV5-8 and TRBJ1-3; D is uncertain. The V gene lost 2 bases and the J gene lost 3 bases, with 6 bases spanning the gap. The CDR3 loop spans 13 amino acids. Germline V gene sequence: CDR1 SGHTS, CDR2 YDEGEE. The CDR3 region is CASSFSVGNTIYF. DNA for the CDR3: TGTGCCAGCAGCTTCTCGGTTGGAAACACCATATATTTT.

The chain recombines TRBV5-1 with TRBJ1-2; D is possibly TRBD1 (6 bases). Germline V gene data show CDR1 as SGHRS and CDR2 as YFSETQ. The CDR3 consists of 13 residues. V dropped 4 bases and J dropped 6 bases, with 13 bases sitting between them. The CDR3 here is CASSMGGSDGYTF. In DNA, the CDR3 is TGCGCCAGCAGCATGGGGGGCTCGGATGGCTACACCTTC.

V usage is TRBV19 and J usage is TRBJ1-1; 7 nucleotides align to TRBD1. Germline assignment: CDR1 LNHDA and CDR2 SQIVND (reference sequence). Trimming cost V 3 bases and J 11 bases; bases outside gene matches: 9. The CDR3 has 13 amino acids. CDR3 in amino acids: CASSIGTAQRAFF. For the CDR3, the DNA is TGTGCCAGTAGTATCGGGACAGCGCAGCGGGCTTTCTTT.

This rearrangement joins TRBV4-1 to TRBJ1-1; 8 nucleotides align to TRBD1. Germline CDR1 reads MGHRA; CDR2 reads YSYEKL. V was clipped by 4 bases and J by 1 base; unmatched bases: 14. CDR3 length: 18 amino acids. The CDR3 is CASSPRQGMSHGNTEAFF. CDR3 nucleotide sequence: TGCGCCAGCAGCCCTCGACAGGGGATGAGCCATGGGAACACTGAAGCTTTCTTT.

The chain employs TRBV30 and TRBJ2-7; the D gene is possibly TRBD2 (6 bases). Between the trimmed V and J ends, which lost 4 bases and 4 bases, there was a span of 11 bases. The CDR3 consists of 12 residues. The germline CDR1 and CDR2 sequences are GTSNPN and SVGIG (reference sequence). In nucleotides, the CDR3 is TGTGCCTGGACGCCGGGACTGTACGAGCAGTACTTC. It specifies CAWTPGLYEQYF.

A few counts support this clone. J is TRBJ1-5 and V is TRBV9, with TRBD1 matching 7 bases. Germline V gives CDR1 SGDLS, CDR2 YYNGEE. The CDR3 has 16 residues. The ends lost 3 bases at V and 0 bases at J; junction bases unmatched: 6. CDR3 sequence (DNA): TGTGCCAGCAGCGCTTGGGACAGCCCTAGCAATCAGCCCCAGCATTTT. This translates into CASSAWDSPSNQPQHF.

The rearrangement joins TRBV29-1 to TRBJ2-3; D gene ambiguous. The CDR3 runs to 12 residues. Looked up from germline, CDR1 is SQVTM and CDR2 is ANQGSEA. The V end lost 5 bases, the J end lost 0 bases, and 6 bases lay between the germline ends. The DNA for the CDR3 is TGCAGCGTTAAGACTAGCACAGATACGCAGTATTTT. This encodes CSVKTSTDTQYF.